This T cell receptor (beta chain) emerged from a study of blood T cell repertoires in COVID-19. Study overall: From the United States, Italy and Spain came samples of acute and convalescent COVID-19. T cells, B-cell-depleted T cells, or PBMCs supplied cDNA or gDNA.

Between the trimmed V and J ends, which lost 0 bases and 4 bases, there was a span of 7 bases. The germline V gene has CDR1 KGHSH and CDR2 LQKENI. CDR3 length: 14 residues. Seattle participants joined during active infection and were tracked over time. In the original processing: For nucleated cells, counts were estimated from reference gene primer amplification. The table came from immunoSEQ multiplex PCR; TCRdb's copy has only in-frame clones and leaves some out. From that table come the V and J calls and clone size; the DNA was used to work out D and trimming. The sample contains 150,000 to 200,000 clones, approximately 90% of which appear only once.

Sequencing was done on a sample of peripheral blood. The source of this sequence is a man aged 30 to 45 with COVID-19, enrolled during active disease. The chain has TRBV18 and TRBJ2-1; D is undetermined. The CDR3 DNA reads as TGTGCCAGCTCACCACCGAGCCCTTACAATGAGCAGTTCTTC. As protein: CASSPPSPYNEQFF.